A single TCR beta chain is shown here with its context. These data belong to a study of blood T cell repertoires in COVID-19. Trimming cost V 1 base and J 4 bases, with 10 bases left between them. Germline V gene data show CDR1 as MNHNS and CDR2 as SASEGT. CDR3 length equals 14 residues. In the original workflow: Amplified reference gene primers provided the basis for estimating nucleated cell counts. Clones were read by immunoSEQ multiplex PCR, and TCRdb kept only the in-frame ones, dropping some. V and J calls and clone size are as listed in that table; D and trimming were resolved from the DNA. Counted here are about 84,000 clones, over 75% occurring once; the ten biggest clones make up 6% to 8.5%.

What was sequenced was peripheral blood. This receptor was identified in a man between 65 and 80 years old with acute or convalescent COVID-19. V and J are TRBV6-1 and TRBJ1-1; D is uncertain. CDR3 in DNA: TGTGCCAGCAGTGAAGGCGGTTTTGTCACTGAAGCTTTCTTT. Its translation is CASSEGGFVTEAFF.